The 6 T cell receptor beta chains presented below share a single source sample, sequenced in a study of lymphopenia after photon versus proton radiotherapy. The method was immunoSEQ multiplex PCR; TCRdb's version includes in-frame clones alone and lacks a portion of them. This table holds 15,000 to 20,000 clones, 70% to 90% found once. The sample here was peripheral blood, taken from a patient treated with proton-based radiotherapy. These receptors all stem from a man in his 70s with pancreatic cancer.

The chain recombines TRBV6-6 with TRBJ2-1, with D perhaps matching TRBD1 or TRBD2 (6 bases each). Germline loops: CDR1 MNHNY, CDR2 SVGAGI (reference sequence). V was pared by 2 bases and J by 15 bases, with 23 bases between. This CDR3 spans 15 amino acids. CDR3 nucleotide sequence: TGTGCCAGCAGTTACGCATCCACCTACGAGGGGGGCCTGTTCTTC. This translates into CASSYASTYEGGLFF.

The chain joins TRBV7-2 to TRBJ1-2, with D hard to call. Germline V CDR1 and CDR2: SGHTA, FQGNSA. CDR3 length equals 15 residues. V lost 2 bases and J 2 bases, leaving 12 bases between the germline ends. The CDR3 coding sequence is TGTGCCAGCAGCTTAAGGGAGGGTATCAACTATGGCTACACCTTC. Protein product: CASSLREGINYGYTF. The complete variable domain, with remaining parts taken from reference TRBV7-2 and TRBJ1-2, reads GAGVSQSPSNKVTEKGKDVELRCDPISGHTALYWYRQSLGQGLEFLIYFQGNSAPDKSGLPSDRFSAERTGGSVSTLTIQRTQQEDSAVYLCASSLREGINYGYTFGSGTRLTVV.

This chain links TRBV5-1 with TRBJ2-1; D perhaps matches TRBD2 (6 bases). CDR3 length equals 16 residues. Per germline, CDR1 SGHRS and CDR2 YFSETQ. The V and J ends lost 3 bases and 8 bases respectively, with 21 bases between them. This CDR3 is CASSYYSGAKSDEQFF. The CDR3 DNA is TGCGCCAGCAGCTATTATAGCGGAGCTAAGAGCGATGAGCAGTTCTTC.

The chain links TRBV9 to TRBJ2-7; D is possibly TRBD1 (5 bases). Trimming cost V 3 bases and J 2 bases, with 12 bases left between them. This CDR3 has 14 amino acids. CDR1 is SGDLS and CDR2 is YYNGEE in the germline V gene. CDR3 coding DNA: TGTGCCAGCAGCGCTTCAGGGCAACCCTACGAGCAGTACTTC. It yields the protein CASSASGQPYEQYF.

The V gene is TRBV5-4, the J gene TRBJ1-3; tentatively, D is TRBD1 (5 bases). Germline assignment: CDR1 SGHNT and CDR2 YYREEE (reference sequence). The CDR3 consists of 15 residues. Trimming took off 4 bases at V and 3 bases at J, with 14 bases between the two ends. CDR3 in DNA: TGTGCCAGCAGCAGGCCTGGGGGATATGGAAACACCATATATTTT. Translation gives CASSRPGGYGNTIYF. Complete variable domain (other parts from reference TRBV5-4 and TRBJ1-3): ETGVTQSPTHLIKTRGQQVTLRCSSQSGHNTVSWYQQALGQGPQFIFQYYREEENGRGNFPPRFSGLQFPNYSSELNVNALELDDSALYLCASSRPGGYGNTIYFGEGSWLTVV.

This clone was seen a few times. The CDR3 DNA follows: TGTGCCACCTGCCCTGCAACTAATGAAAAACTGTTTTTT. Its protein is CATCPATNEKLFF. The V gene is TRBV6-6, the J gene TRBJ1-4, with no clear D. With 10 bases removed from V and 0 bases from J, the gap between germline ends came to 9 bases. CDR1 is MNHNY and CDR2 is SVGAGI in the germline V gene (reference sequence). There are 13 residues in the CDR3.